This T cell receptor beta chain emerged from a study of T cell changes during pregnancy in multiple sclerosis. The repertoire was sequenced with immunoSEQ multiplex PCR; TCRdb's copy has only in-frame clones and lacks some. The table records over 65,000 clones, about 90% of them present only once. Looked up from germline, CDR1 is MNHNY and CDR2 is SVGAGI (reference sequence). The germline V and J ends were trimmed by 4 bases and 0 bases, with 7 bases remaining between them. The CDR3 loop spans 15 amino acids. The sequence came from a female donor with multiple sclerosis, enrolled in a pregnancy study. The chain uses TRBV6-6 and TRBJ2-6; no firm D call. The source was peripheral blood, collected in the second trimester of pregnancy. The CDR3: CASSLQPSGANVLTF. DNA for the CDR3: TGTGCCAGCAGTTTACAGCCCTCTGGGGCCAACGTCCTGACTTTC.